The 26 T cell receptor beta chains below all came from one sample that was sequenced in a study of cytomegalovirus exposure and HLA in healthy donors. PCR amplification relied on 60 Vbeta primers (plus 13 Jbeta primers). Data came from immunoSEQ multiplex PCR; TCRdb stores just in-frame clones and leaves some out. Of roughly 100,000 clones listed, around 75% were seen once; the top ten hold approximately 2%. Sequencing used PBMCs. These receptors were obtained from a man between 25 and 39 years old in good health and CMV-seronegative.

The V and J genes are TRBV7-2 and TRBJ2-3, with TRBD2 as a possible D gene (6 bases). There are 15 residues in the CDR3. CDR1 is SGHTA, CDR2 FQGNSA, per germline. The germline V and J ends were trimmed by 0 bases and 4 bases, with 11 bases remaining between them. The CDR3 sequence is CASSLAGRFADTQYF. CDR3 DNA sequence: TGTGCCAGCAGCTTAGCGGGGAGGTTCGCAGATACGCAGTATTTT.

This chain uses TRBV7-2 with TRBJ2-5; a possible D gene is TRBD1 (6 bases). This CDR3 has 14 residues. In germline, CDR1 is SGHTA, CDR2 FQGNSA. V was clipped by 1 base and J by 1 base, with 7 bases between them. The CDR3 is CASSLDRVQETQYF. As DNA, the CDR3 is TGTGCCAGCAGCTTAGACAGGGTCCAAGAGACCCAGTACTTC. The complete variable domain, with remaining parts taken from reference TRBV7-2 and TRBJ2-5, reads GAGVSQSPSNKVTEKGKDVELRCDPISGHTALYWYRQSLGQGLEFLIYFQGNSAPDKSGLPSDRFSAERTGGSVSTLTIQRTQQEDSAVYLCASSLDRVQETQYFGPGTRLLVL.

This rearrangement joins TRBV28 to TRBJ1-1; D is uncertain. This CDR3 has 14 residues. The ends were cut back, 4 bases at V and 5 bases at J, with 14 bases in the middle. From germline, CDR1 is MDHEN and CDR2 SYDVKM. Here the CDR3 DNA reads TGTGCCAGCAGTTCACCTGGGGAGCGGACTGAAGCTTTCTTT. Translated, it gives CASSSPGERTEAFF.

The gene calls are TRBV7-6 and TRBJ2-1; perhaps TRBD2 as D (5 bases). Germline CDR1 reads SGHVS; CDR2 reads FNYEAQ. V lost 1 base and J 0 bases, leaving 13 bases between the germline ends. The CDR3 has 17 residues. The CDR3 bases are TGTGCCAGCAGCTTAGGGGCGGGCACGAGCTCCTACAATGAGCAGTTCTTC. Protein product: CASSLGAGTSSYNEQFF.

V is TRBV29-1 and J is TRBJ2-3; 11 bases match TRBD2. V shed 5 bases and J 4 bases; nucleotides not matched to a gene: 11. The germline V gene encodes CDR1 SQVTM and CDR2 ANQGSEA. CDR3 length: 16 residues. The CDR3 sequence: CSVQTKTSGNADTQYF. As DNA, the CDR3 is TGCAGCGTTCAAACAAAGACTAGCGGGAATGCAGATACGCAGTATTTT.

The J gene is TRBJ1-4, the V gene TRBV5-6; D not resolved. Germline V gene data show CDR1 as SGHDT and CDR2 as YYEEEE. This CDR3 contains 15 residues. V gave up 0 bases and J gave up 0 bases, with 6 bases separating them. CDR3 residues: CASSLASATNEKLFF. Written as DNA, the CDR3 is TGTGCCAGCAGCTTGGCGAGTGCAACTAATGAAAAACTGTTTTTT.

This clone has a handful of counts. The chain joins TRBV5-1 to TRBJ2-1, with 9 nucleotides matching TRBD2. V shed 4 bases and J 5 bases; nucleotides not matched to a gene: 10. Germline lookup yields CDR1 SGHRS and CDR2 YFSETQ. This CDR3 has 16 amino acids. This CDR3 is CASSRDLAGAHNEQFF. The CDR3 DNA reads TGCGCCAGCAGCCGGGATTTAGCGGGGGCCCACAATGAGCAGTTCTTC.

The gene calls are TRBV9 and TRBJ2-5, with 9 bases aligning to TRBD2. CDR3 length: 16 residues. From germline, CDR1 is SGDLS and CDR2 YYNGEE. V gave up 0 bases and J gave up 3 bases; unmatched junction bases: 6. The CDR3: CASSVGSGRVEETQYF. DNA for the CDR3: TGTGCCAGCAGCGTAGGTAGCGGGAGAGTAGAAGAGACCCAGTACTTC.

Only a few counts were recorded for this clone. The rearrangement uses TRBV4-3 and TRBJ1-1; D is uncertain. The CDR3 runs to 14 residues. Germline V CDR1 and CDR2: LGHNA, YSLEER. Trimming pared 0 bases from V and 8 bases from J, leaving 13 bases between. CDR3 DNA sequence: TGCGCCAGCAGCCAAGATTCCATAAGGGAGGAAGCTTTCTTT. This sequence encodes CASSQDSIREEAFF.

The chain employs TRBV19 and TRBJ2-7; 7 bases line up with TRBD2. J lost 3 bases, V lost 6 bases, and 5 bases had no gene match. Germline CDR1 LNHDA, CDR2 SQIVND (reference sequence). The CDR3 extends over 13 amino acids. The CDR3 DNA is TGTGCCAGTAGCAGCGGGACTATCTACGAGCAGTACTTC. Translated, it gives CASSSGTIYEQYF.

J is TRBJ1-5 and V is TRBV10-3; 7 bases agree with TRBD1. CDR1 is ENHRY, CDR2 SYGVKD, per germline. Germline trimming cut 10 bases from V and 5 bases from J; bases unmatched to any gene: 8. The CDR3 is 13 residues long. The CDR3 here is CATTHRGDQPQHF. CDR3 nucleotide sequence: TGTGCCACTACGCACAGGGGAGATCAGCCCCAGCATTTT.

The chain couples TRBV5-6 to TRBJ1-2, with D perhaps TRBD1 (5 bases). Trimming stripped 1 base from V and 2 bases from J, with 6 bases between. Germline V gene lookup returns CDR1 SGHDT and CDR2 YYEEEE. CDR3 length: 13 residues. CDR3 region: CASSLRTNYGYTF. The CDR3 bases are TGTGCCAGCAGCTTGAGGACAAACTATGGCTACACCTTC.

V is TRBV10-3 and J is TRBJ2-5; 8 bases are shared with TRBD2. Per germline, CDR1 ENHRY and CDR2 SYGVKD. The CDR3 is 15 residues long. V lost 0 bases to trimming and J lost 2 bases; unmatched junction nucleotides: 2. The CDR3, as DNA: TGTGCCATCAGTGAGTCACTAGCGGCACAAGAGACCCAGTACTTC. Encoded protein: CAISESLAAQETQYF.

The chain is built from TRBV28 and TRBJ2-7; 7 nucleotides match TRBD2. V dropped 6 bases and J dropped 6; count of bases not matched to a gene: 5. This CDR3 is built from 12 residues. Germline V CDR1 and CDR2: MDHEN, SYDVKM. CDR3 loop: CASRVPGGEQYF. CDR3 bases: TGTGCCAGCAGAGTACCGGGGGGCGAGCAGTACTTC.

The chain recombines TRBV29-1 with TRBJ2-5; a weak D match, TRBD1 (6 bases). The DNA matches TRBJ2-7 better at its end, which makes the J call doubtful. The germline V gene has CDR1 SQVTM and CDR2 ANQGSEA. The CDR3 extends over 12 amino acids. As DNA, the CDR3 is TGCAGCGTTGGGACAGTGACCTACGAGCAGTACTTC. Its protein is CSVGTVTYEQYF.

CDR3 nucleotides: TGTGCCAGCAGTTTGCAAGGGCAGGGGGTCTCTGAAGCTTTCTTT. It yields the protein CASSLQGQGVSEAFF. The V and J genes are TRBV28 and TRBJ1-1, with 7 bases lining up with TRBD1. The CDR3 runs 15 residues. The V and J ends lost 3 bases and 6 bases, in that order; junction bases with no gene match: 10. The germline gives CDR1 MDHEN, CDR2 SYDVKM.

The genes are TRBV14 and TRBJ2-7; D perhaps matches TRBD1 (6 bases). The germline gives CDR1 SGHDN, CDR2 FVKESK. CDR3 size: 13 residues. V dropped 2 bases and J dropped 4 bases, with 9 bases sitting between them. The CDR3 DNA sequence: TGTGCCAGCAGCCAAAGGGACACTTACGAGCAGTACTTC. Amino acid sequence: CASSQRDTYEQYF.

The V and J genes are TRBV19 and TRBJ1-2; TRBD1 might be the D (6 bases). Trimming shortened V by 0 bases and J by 5 bases, and 13 bases separated the two germline ends. Germline V gene sequence: CDR1 LNHDA, CDR2 SQIVND (reference sequence). The CDR3 totals 15 residues. The CDR3 DNA is TGTGCCAGTAGTATAGATAAGTCAGGGACATATGGCTACACCTTC. This sequence encodes CASSIDKSGTYGYTF.

This chain joins TRBV9 and TRBJ1-6; TRBD1 aligns across 7 bases. Germline V lookup: CDR1 SGDLS, CDR2 YYNGEE. Trimming took 2 bases from V and 5 from J; bases not matched to a gene: 1. CDR3 length equals 14 residues. This CDR3 is CASSVGTDNSPLHF. The CDR3 DNA sequence: TGTGCCAGCAGCGTGGGGACAGATAATTCACCCCTCCACTTT. Complete variable domain (other parts from reference TRBV9 and TRBJ1-6): DSGVTQTPKHLITATGQRVTLRCSPRSGDLSVYWYQQSLDQGLQFLIQYYNGEERAKGNILERFSAQQFPDLHSELNLSSLELGDSALYFCASSVGTDNSPLHFGNGTRLTVT.

This chain's CDR3 is CASSFDGPIGGRGDEQYF. The CDR3, as DNA: TGTGCCAGCAGTTTTGATGGGCCAATCGGGGGGAGAGGTGACGAGCAGTACTTC. This sequence joins TRBV27 and TRBJ2-7, with 7 bases identical to TRBD2. J gave up 5 bases and V 3 bases, and 19 bases lay outside the gene matches. The germline V gene encodes CDR1 MNHEY and CDR2 SMNVEV (reference sequence). The CDR3 spans 18 residues.

V and J are TRBV28 and TRBJ2-7, with D unclear. Between the trimmed V and J ends, which lost 1 base and 4 bases, there was a span of 5 bases. Germline CDR1 MDHEN, CDR2 SYDVKM. This CDR3 contains 12 residues. This chain's CDR3 is CASSLLQYEQYF. The CDR3 DNA reads as TGTGCCAGCAGTTTATTACAGTACGAGCAGTACTTC.

This clone was detected a few times. This chain links TRBV4-3 with TRBJ1-4; TRBD1 matches 9 bases. The CDR3 contains 16 residues. Germline values: CDR1 LGHNA, CDR2 YSLEER. Trimming removed 2 bases from V and 7 bases from J; junction bases left unmatched: 8. The chain's CDR3 is CASSQTQGAGTEKLFF. The CDR3 DNA sequence: TGCGCCAGCAGCCAAACACAGGGGGCTGGTACTGAAAAACTGTTTTTT.

V gene TRBV5-4 combines with J gene TRBJ2-5, with TRBD2 matching over 9 bases. The CDR3 covers 15 residues. V was clipped by 1 base and J by 4 bases; unmatched bases: 5. Germline V gives CDR1 SGHNT, CDR2 YYREEE (reference sequence). The CDR3 bases are TGTGCCAGCAGCTTGCAGCGGGGGGCGGGAGAGACCCAGTACTTC. Translated, it gives CASSLQRGAGETQYF.

For this clone: Other DNA sequences within the sample encode an identical CDR3. The genes are TRBV29-1 and TRBJ1-1; D unclear. CDR3 size: 12 residues. Per germline, CDR1 SQVTM and CDR2 ANQGSEA. The V end lost 4 bases, the J end lost 1 base, and 7 bases lay between the germline ends. This CDR3 is CSVVPGNTEAFF. DNA of the CDR3: TGCAGCGTTGTTCCAGGGAACACTGAAGCTTTCTTT.

The chain employs TRBV5-4 and TRBJ2-7; no definite D call. The CDR3 contains 14 residues. The V gene lost 0 bases and the J gene lost 3 bases, with 10 bases spanning the gap. Germline CDR1 is SGHNT and CDR2 is YYREEE (reference sequence). Written as DNA, the CDR3 is TGTGCCAGCAGCTTGGGTCTTCAGGACTACGAGCAGTACTTC. Its protein product is CASSLGLQDYEQYF.

CDR3 sequence (DNA): TGTGCCTGGAGTGTTGCCCCCCCGGCGGTTGGCTACACCTTC. Residues: CAWSVAPPAVGYTF. This chain joins TRBV30 and TRBJ1-2; no reliable D call. The V end was cut by 0 bases, the J end by 7 bases, with 15 bases between. Germline V gives CDR1 GTSNPN, CDR2 SVGIG (reference sequence). The CDR3 sequence is 14 residues long.